These 28 T cell receptor beta chains originate from one sample sequenced in a study of breast tumors, draining lymph nodes, adjacent tissues. Samples came from axillary lymph nodes draining the breast cancer. Each CDR3 protein is one row after TCRdb ran MiXCR on the multiplex PCR reads. This sample yields about 270,000 distinct CDR3 sequences, of which under 35% are seen a single time; around 1% belongs to the top ten. Source material: axillary lymph node tissue. The receptors here all came from a female donor with breast cancer. Some clones in this sample may be carry-over from other donors' samples.

The V gene is TRBV6-5, the J gene TRBJ1-1; D ambiguous. V was pared by 2 bases and J by 1 base, with 5 bases between. This CDR3 spans 13 amino acids. Per the germline V gene, CDR1 is MNHEY and CDR2 is SVGAGI. CDR3 residues: CASSYAENTEAFF. Written as DNA, the CDR3 is TGTGCCAGCAGTTACGCGGAGAACACTGAAGCTTTCTTT.

This clonotype was counted many times. The rearrangement links TRBV19 to TRBJ1-2; TRBD1 is a possible D gene (5 bases). Germline assignment: CDR1 LNHDA and CDR2 SQIVND (reference sequence). V dropped 9 bases and J dropped 7 bases, with 24 bases sitting between them. The CDR3 has 15 residues. The CDR3 sequence: CASRTPDRNQGGYTF. CDR3 nucleotides: TGTGCCAGCAGAACGCCCGACAGAAACCAAGGTGGCTACACCTTC.

This clonotype was picked up many times. The chain employs TRBV29-1 and TRBJ2-1; weak D call: TRBD1 (5 bases). The germline V gene has CDR1 SQVTM and CDR2 ANQGSEA. This CDR3 region has 13 residues. V was cut by 3 bases and J by 8 bases, with 14 bases left in between. CDR3 residues: CSVEAGLGDEQFF. The CDR3 region has the DNA TGCAGCGTTGAGGCAGGGTTGGGCGATGAGCAGTTCTTC.

This clonotype was detected many times. One junction end does not reproduce the germline sequence, and a read error may be involved. The chain joins TRBV5-1 to TRBJ2-5, with unresolved D. This CDR3 has 11 residues. The germline V gene has CDR1 SGHRS and CDR2 YFSETQ. The CDR3 DNA sequence: TGTGCCAGCAGCTTACAAGAGACCCAGTACTTC. It encodes CASSLQETQYF.

At least ten counts were recorded for this clonotype. V gene TRBV7-9 combines with J gene TRBJ1-5; D gene uncertain. Germline lookup yields CDR1 SEHNR and CDR2 FQNEAQ (reference sequence). The V end was cut by 5 bases, the J end by 1 base, with 12 bases between. The CDR3 has 15 residues. Here the CDR3 reads CASSRGDISNQPQHF. The CDR3 coding sequence is TGTGCCAGCAGCCGTGGAGACATCAGCAATCAGCCCCAGCATTTT.

Ten or more counts support this clonotype. The chain links TRBV20-1 to TRBJ2-7; the match to TRBD1 covers 8 bases. Germline V gene lookup returns CDR1 DFQATT and CDR2 SNEGSKA (reference sequence). This CDR3 has 13 amino acids. V lost 6 bases to trimming and J lost 6 bases; unmatched junction nucleotides: 10. CDR3 nucleotide sequence: TGCAGTGCAAATCCGACAGGGGATGGCGAGCAGTACTTC. Translation: CSANPTGDGEQYF.

As regards this clonotype: A read error is possible here, since a much larger clone lies one base away. The CDR3 carries no conserved terminal phenylalanine or tryptophan, so it likely arises from a read error. The J gene is TRBJ2-2, the V gene TRBV19, with D unresolved. The CDR3 length is 15 residues. Per the germline V gene, CDR1 is LNHDA and CDR2 is SQIVND (reference sequence). CDR3: CAGSPIPVSTGELFV. CDR3 DNA sequence: TGTGCCGGTAGCCCCATCCCCGTGAGCACCGGGGAGCTGTTTGTT.

This clonotype was seen many times. The CDR3 DNA is TGCAGTGCTAGGGCTAGCGGGAGCGTAATAAATGAGCAGTTCTTC. It encodes CSARASGSVINEQFF. The genes are TRBV20-1 and TRBJ2-1, with 10 bases matching TRBD2. Looked up from germline, CDR1 is DFQATT and CDR2 is SNEGSKA (reference sequence). V shed 3 bases, J shed 7 bases, and the junction held 9 bases outside the gene matches. The CDR3 covers 15 residues.

This clonotype was picked up many times. The CDR3 DNA reads as TGCAGTGCCCTCGTCAGACTAGCGGGACAAAACAATGAGCAGTTCTTC. This codes for CSALVRLAGQNNEQFF. The J gene is TRBJ2-1, the V gene TRBV20-1, with TRBD2 identical over 11 bases. Germline V gene sequence: CDR1 DFQATT, CDR2 SNEGSKA (reference sequence). The trim removed 6 bases at V and 5 bases at J, leaving 12 bases unmatched. The CDR3 sequence is 16 residues long.

Many counts were recorded for this clonotype. CDR3 loop: CASIQTGTGNYGYTF. Here the CDR3 DNA reads TGTGCCAGCATCCAAACCGGGACAGGGAACTATGGCTACACCTTC. V usage is TRBV7-9 and J usage is TRBJ1-2; TRBD1 aligns across 9 bases. Germline V CDR1 and CDR2: SEHNR, FQNEAQ (reference sequence). This CDR3 is built from 15 residues. Trimming cost V 7 bases and J 2 bases; bases outside gene matches: 8. Full variable domain (outside the CDR3, taken from reference TRBV7-9 and TRBJ1-2): DTGVSQNPRHKITKRGQNVTFRCDPISEHNRLYWYRQTLGQGPEFLTYFQNEAQLEKSRLLSDRFSAERPKGSFSTLEIQRTEQGDSAMYLCASIQTGTGNYGYTFGSGTRLTVV.

Only a few counts were recorded for this clonotype. V and J are TRBV19 and TRBJ1-2; 7 bases agree with TRBD1. Germline V gene sequence: CDR1 LNHDA, CDR2 SQIVND (reference sequence). J gave up 4 bases and V 6 bases, and 11 bases lay outside the gene matches. The CDR3 runs 15 residues. CDR3 bases: TGTGCCAGTAGCGGGAGGGACAGACTTTCCTATGGCTACACCTTC. Protein: CASSGRDRLSYGYTF.

On this clonotype itself: The junction shows a germline mismatch at one end, possibly a read error. J is TRBJ1-3 and V is TRBV2; a weak D match, TRBD1 (5 bases). Germline lookup yields CDR1 SNHLY and CDR2 FYNNEI. The CDR3 contains 15 residues. The CDR3 bases are TGTGCCAGCAGTCGGACGGGACGTAATGGAAACACCATATGTTTT. Amino acids: CASSRTGRNGNTICF.

The sample holds many counts of this clonotype. The V gene is TRBV4-1, the J gene TRBJ2-3; TRBD2 might be the D (6 bases). The germline V gene has CDR1 MGHRA and CDR2 YSYEKL. V was trimmed by 0 bases and J by 1 base, leaving 8 bases between them. The CDR3 is 15 residues long. The DNA for the CDR3 is TGCGCCAGCAGCCAAGAAAGGGAGGGCACAGATACGCAGTATTTT. It translates to CASSQEREGTDTQYF.

CDR3 sequence: CACKTSGTSGSLRFF. Here the CDR3 DNA reads TGTGCCTGTAAGACTTCCGGGACTAGCGGGAGTTTAAGGTTCTTC. V usage is TRBV30 and J usage is TRBJ2-1; 14 bases match TRBD2. The J segment lost 15 bases and the V segment lost 6 bases, leaving 16 bases of the junction unmatched. The CDR3 spans 15 residues. Germline CDR1 GTSNPN, CDR2 SVGIG (reference sequence).

This clonotype was seen more than once but under ten times. The junction departs from the called germline gene at one end, perhaps through a read error. The chain combines TRBV10-3 with TRBJ1-2, with 12 positions matching TRBD1. CDR3 length: 19 amino acids. Germline V gene data show CDR1 as ENHRY and CDR2 as SYGVKD. This CDR3 reads CASSETSLSGTGGPKGYTF. DNA of the CDR3: TGTGCCAGCAGTGAAACTTCACTATCCGGGACAGGGGGCCCAAAGGGCTACACCTTC.

This clonotype was observed at least ten times. The chain links TRBV5-1 to TRBJ1-3, with 8 bases aligning to TRBD1. The CDR3 is 17 amino acids. Trimming removed 4 bases from V and 0 bases from J; junction bases left unmatched: 9. Germline V CDR1 and CDR2: SGHRS, YFSETQ. The DNA of the CDR3 is TGCGCCAGCAGCAGTGCCGGGACAGGATACTCTGGAAACACCATATATTTT. Amino acids: CASSSAGTGYSGNTIYF.

This clonotype was seen at least ten times. The chain carries TRBV24-1 and TRBJ2-3; D is tentatively TRBD1 or TRBD2 (5 bases each). V shed 1 base and J shed 6 bases, with 16 bases lying between them. This CDR3 contains 16 residues. Germline lookup yields CDR1 KGHDR and CDR2 SFDVKD. CDR3 loop: CATSDLGGPGADTQYF. CDR3 nucleotides: TGTGCCACCAGTGATTTAGGCGGGCCCGGGGCGGATACGCAGTATTTT.

This clonotype was found once. A much bigger clone sits one base away, suggesting this may be a read error. The chain recombines TRBV29-1 with TRBJ2-4; 12 bases are a match to TRBD1. Germline V gene lookup returns CDR1 SQVTM and CDR2 ANQGSEA. CDR3 size: 17 residues. The CDR3 loop is CSVGTGGVGVAENIQYF. CDR3 in DNA: TGCAGCGTCGGGACAGGGGGCGTGGGGGTAGCCGAAAACATTCAGTACTTC.

This sequence joins TRBV6-1 and TRBJ2-7, with D perhaps given as TRBD1 or TRBD2 (6 bases each). Germline CDR1 is MNHNS and CDR2 is SASEGT. Trimming cost V 6 bases and J 2 bases, with 14 bases left between them. This CDR3 is 14 amino acids long. DNA of the CDR3: TGTGCCAGCAGAGGGGGGACATCGGCCTACGAGCAGTACTTC. Protein product: CASRGGTSAYEQYF.

This clonotype showed up just a few times. V is TRBV27 and J is TRBJ2-1; 9 nucleotides line up with TRBD2. V lost 8 bases to trimming and J lost 2 bases; unmatched junction nucleotides: 7. The germline V gene has CDR1 MNHEY and CDR2 SMNVEV (reference sequence). The CDR3 is 15 amino acids. CDR3 residues: CASGRAGGPYNEQFF. The CDR3, as DNA: TGTGCCAGCGGAAGGGCGGGAGGGCCCTACAATGAGCAGTTCTTC.

This clonotype was detected ten times or more. This chain joins TRBV5-1 and TRBJ2-2; 8 bases align to TRBD2. The germline CDR1 and CDR2 sequences are SGHRS and YFSETQ. This CDR3 has 14 residues. J lost 4 bases, V lost 6 bases, and 5 bases had no gene match. This CDR3 is CASTREGPTGELFF. The CDR3 DNA sequence: TGCGCCAGCACCCGGGAGGGCCCCACCGGGGAGCTGTTTTTT. Full variable domain (remainder filled in from reference TRBV5-1 and TRBJ2-2): KAGVTQTPRYLIKTRGQQVTLSCSPISGHRSVSWYQQTPGQGLQFLFEYFSETQRNKGNFPGRFSGRQFSNSRSEMNVSTLELGDSALYLCASTREGPTGELFFGEGSRLTVL.

In this sample, this clonotype turned up many times. The J gene is TRBJ2-7, the V gene TRBV6-5; D might be TRBD1 (6 bases). V was shortened by 1 base and J by 3 bases, with 16 bases between the two germline ends. The CDR3 length is 16 residues. Germline CDR1 is MNHEY and CDR2 is SVGAGI. The CDR3 bases are TGTGCCAGCAGTTACTACGGGAACAGGGCGTTCTACGAGCAGTACTTC. Encoded protein: CASSYYGNRAFYEQYF.

There are a few counts of this clonotype. One junction end does not reproduce the germline sequence, and a read error may be involved. The gene calls are TRBV20-1 and TRBJ1-5; 7 bases match TRBD1. Germline CDR1 DFQATT, CDR2 SNEGSKA (reference sequence). There are 13 residues in the CDR3. The DNA of the CDR3 is TGCGGTGCGGCACAGGGGCTGTATCAGCCCCAGCATTTT. Protein product: CGAAQGLYQPQHF.

This clonotype was counted ten times or more. This sequence joins TRBV12-5 and TRBJ1-3; D is ambiguous. The V gene's germline CDR1 is LGHNT and CDR2 FRNRAP. Trimming left V 1 base short and J 8 bases short, with 24 bases between. The CDR3 loop spans 18 amino acids. CDR3 sequence: CASGLAPLGGGKSDTIYF. The CDR3, as DNA: TGTGCTAGTGGTTTGGCGCCCCTGGGAGGAGGGAAAAGTGACACCATATATTTT.

CDR3 sequence reads: CAWSSGRATDTQYF. DNA for the CDR3: TGTGCCTGGAGTAGCGGGAGGGCAACAGATACGCAGTATTTT. The J gene is TRBJ2-3, the V gene TRBV30; 10 nucleotides line up with TRBD2. The trim removed 2 bases at V and 3 bases at J, leaving 2 bases unmatched. Germline lookup yields CDR1 GTSNPN and CDR2 SVGIG (reference sequence). CDR3 length: 14 amino acids. The full variable domain, in which reference TRBV30 and TRBJ2-3 provide the parts outside the CDR3, is SQTIHQWPATLVQPVGSPLSLECTVEGTSNPNLYWYRQAAGRGLQLLFYSVGIGQISSEVPQNLSASRPQDRQFILSSKKLLLSDSGFYLCAWSSGRATDTQYFGPGTRLTVL.

The gene calls are TRBV14 and TRBJ2-3; 7 bases line up with TRBD1. The CDR3 totals 16 residues. Per germline, CDR1 SGHDN and CDR2 FVKESK. V shed 0 bases, J shed 2 bases, and the junction held 5 bases outside the gene matches. Here the CDR3 reads CASSQDQGVFTDTQYF. The CDR3 coding sequence is TGTGCCAGCAGCCAAGATCAGGGGGTATTCACAGATACGCAGTATTTT.

A single count supports this clonotype. V gene TRBV20-1 combines with J gene TRBJ2-3; 14 nucleotides agree with TRBD2. Trimming removed 1 base from V and 11 bases from J; junction bases left unmatched: 8. The CDR3 has 15 amino acids. Germline CDR1 reads DFQATT; CDR2 reads SNEGSKA (reference sequence). In DNA, the CDR3 is TGCAGTGCTAGAGTCCTAGGACTAGCGGGAGGAGAGCAGTATTTT. Translation gives CSARVLGLAGGEQYF.

At least ten counts were recorded for this clonotype. The chain combines TRBV12-3 or TRBV12-4 with TRBJ1-5; possibly TRBD1 for D (5 bases). The CDR3 covers 15 residues. Trimming left V 3 bases short and J 4 bases short, with 13 bases between. CDR3 sequence (DNA): TGTGCCAGCAGTTTCCAGGGACTGTCGAATCAGCCCCAGCATTTT. Translated, it gives CASSFQGLSNQPQHF.